This T cell receptor (beta chain) was retrieved from a study of T cell responses to AZD1222 COVID-19 vaccine. Second-dose schedules of about 4 or about 12 weeks were combined. The repertoire was sequenced with immunoSEQ multiplex PCR; TCRdb's copy has only in-frame clones and lacks some. The sample holds about 150,000 clones, about 90% seen once. Germline V CDR1 and CDR2: SGDLS, YYNGEE. V was clipped by 0 bases and J by 0 bases; unmatched bases: 9. The CDR3 runs to 19 residues. The rearrangement uses TRBV9 and TRBJ2-7, with 13 bases aligning to TRBD2. The sequencing used peripheral blood, collected 28 days after the second AZD1222 dose. The sequence came from an adult who received the AZD1222 COVID-19 vaccine. CDR3 bases: TGTGCCAGCAGCGTAGTAATCGCGACTAGCGGGAGGAGCTCCTACGAGCAGTACTTC. Translation: CASSVVIATSGRSSYEQYF.